This T cell receptor (beta chain) was sequenced in a study of T cell responses to AZD1222 COVID-19 vaccine. Looking at the study overall: Second-dose schedules of about 4 or about 12 weeks were combined. Study-level results: Repertoire sampling happened only post peak T cell response. Once two AZD1222 doses were given, Spike-specific TCR breadth and depth went up. Vaccine-associated CD4 TCRs ranged over spike, dominating at 160-218 and 743-854.

Only in-frame clones appear in the TCRdb table, and some are missing; sequencing was by immunoSEQ multiplex PCR. This table has 92,000 or so clones, about 90% appearing once. The CDR3 has 18 amino acids. Trimming removed 8 bases at V and 1 base at J, with 24 bases between. The V gene's germline CDR1 is SEHNR and CDR2 FQNEAQ (reference sequence). About this clone: What it recognizes is unknown.

The chain uses TRBV7-9 and TRBJ2-4; D perhaps matches TRBD1 (5 bases). The receptor was derived from an adult in good health. This specimen consisted of peripheral blood, obtained on day 0 of AZD1222 vaccination. The CDR3 DNA reads as TGTGCCAGCGAGCTGGTACAAGGGGCCTCATTTGCCAAAAACATTCAGTACTTC. The encoded protein is CASELVQGASFAKNIQYF. Combining the CDR3 with reference TRBV7-9 and TRBJ2-4 gives the whole variable domain DTGVSQNPRHKITKRGQNVTFRCDPISEHNRLYWYRQTLGQGPEFLTYFQNEAQLEKSRLLSDRFSAERPKGSFSTLEIQRTEQGDSAMYLCASELVQGASFAKNIQYFGAGTRLSVL.